The following is a TCR beta chain sequence with its context. These data are taken from a study of blood T cell repertoires in COVID-19. TCRdb's copy holds only in-frame clones and misses some; the assay was immunoSEQ multiplex PCR. The sample shows fewer than 200,000 clones, about 78% of them seen only once. CDR1 and CDR2 (germline): LGHNA, YSLEER. V lost 0 bases, J lost 3 bases, and 10 bases lay in between. This CDR3 is 15 amino acids long. The sequenced sample was peripheral blood. The sequence came from a woman aged 50 to 65 with active or convalescent COVID-19. The gene calls are TRBV4-3 and TRBJ2-3; D is ambiguous. The CDR3 sequence is CASSQDWATTDTQYF. The CDR3 DNA reads TGCGCCAGCAGCCAAGATTGGGCTACTACAGATACGCAGTATTTT.